These T cell receptor beta chains were read from a single sample in a study of blood T cells in healthy people across ages. TCRdb re-called the 5' RACE reads through MiXCR, storing one row per CDR3 protein. The table includes hundreds of thousands of distinct CDR3 sequences, 58% detected once. Material for sequencing was blood. These receptors originate from a young man in good health. Both conserved end residues are part of each CDR3. A D gene is named only where the DNA matches it firmly. Size values are once, few and many counts, or a class for expanded clones, and some rows have none.

clone_size	v_call	j_call	d_call	cdr3_aa	cdr3_nt
-	TRBV7-2	TRBJ1-1	-	CASTPGGGWTEAFF	TGTGCCAGCACCCCTGGTGGGGGTTGGACTGAAGCTTTCTTT
few	TRBV4-3	TRBJ2-7	TRBD1	CASSQEGTEHYEQYF	TGCGCCAGCAGCCAAGAGGGGACAGAACACTACGAGCAGTACTTC
-	TRBV12-3/TRBV12-4	TRBJ1-1	-	CASSRGHNTEAFF	TGTGCCAGCAGCCGGGGGCACAACACTGAAGCTTTCTTT
-	TRBV4-3	TRBJ2-1	-	CASSPGRGRGNEQFF	TGCGCCAGCAGCCCAGGGAGGGGGAGAGGCAATGAGCAGTTCTTC
few	TRBV10-3	TRBJ2-7	-	CAISESRSSSYEQYF	TGTGCCATCAGTGAGTCGCGGTCTAGCTCCTACGAGCAGTACTTC
-	TRBV4-1	TRBJ2-7	-	CASSRLGGNEQYF	TGCGCCAGCAGCCGATTAGGGGGGAACGAGCAGTACTTC
-	TRBV27	TRBJ2-7	-	CASSQTGILTYEQYF	TGTGCCAGCAGTCAGACCGGGATCTTAACCTACGAGCAGTACTTC
-	TRBV4-3	TRBJ1-2	-	CASSQARANYGYTF	TGCGCCAGCAGCCAAGCGCGAGCTAACTATGGCTACACCTTC
-	TRBV5-1	TRBJ2-1	TRBD2	CASSPYSGGGNEQFF	TGCGCCAGCAGCCCGTACAGCGGGGGGGGCAATGAGCAGTTCTTC
-	TRBV20-1	TRBJ1-2	TRBD1	CSARTGTGFYGYTF	TGCAGTGCTAGAACTGGGACAGGGTTCTATGGCTACACCTTC
-	TRBV7-9	TRBJ2-1	-	CASSSLLGTHNEQFF	TGTGCCAGCAGCTCCCTTTTGGGGACCCACAATGAGCAGTTCTTC
few	TRBV9	TRBJ2-3	-	CASGVGVGTDTQYF	TGTGCCAGTGGCGTCGGTGTCGGCACAGATACGCAGTATTTT
-	TRBV10-3	TRBJ1-6	-	CAISDKVDSPLHF	TGTGCCATCAGTGACAAGGTGGATTCACCCCTCCACTTT
once	TRBV28	TRBJ2-7	-	CASNLGPLQDVSRHYPYEQYF	TGTGCCAGCAACCTAGGGCCCCTACAGGACGTCAGCCGGCATTACCCTTACGAGCAGTACTTC
-	TRBV27	TRBJ2-1	-	CASSLSGETGFHEQFF	TGTGCCAGCAGTTTATCAGGGGAAACCGGGTTTCATGAGCAGTTCTTC
-	TRBV29-1	TRBJ2-5	TRBD1	CSVEPLGHRGFLETQYF	TGCAGCGTTGAACCCCTCGGCCACAGGGGATTTTTGGAGACCCAGTACTTC
-	TRBV29-1	TRBJ2-7	-	CSVAEQGRGNEQYF	TGCAGCGTTGCCGAACAGGGGAGGGGGAACGAGCAGTACTTC
-	TRBV3-1	TRBJ1-4	-	CASSLGVRTNEKLFF	TGTGCCAGCAGTCTGGGGGTTCGGACTAATGAAAAACTGTTTTTT
-	TRBV3-1	TRBJ2-4	-	CASSPVAAAKNIQYF	TGTGCCAGCAGCCCCGTAGCTGCGGCCAAAAACATTCAGTACTTC
-	TRBV20-1	TRBJ2-3	TRBD2	CSAHASGRALDTQYF	TGCAGTGCCCATGCTAGCGGGAGGGCCCTCGATACGCAGTATTTT
-	TRBV2	TRBJ2-5	-	CASSVISHPRETQYF	TGTGCCAGCAGTGTTATAAGCCACCCAAGGGAGACCCAGTACTTC
few	TRBV7-2	TRBJ2-7	TRBD2	CASSLVGVGGGSSYEQYF	TGTGCCAGTAGCTTAGTTGGCGTGGGCGGGGGAAGCTCCTACGAGCAGTACTTC
-	TRBV7-6	TRBJ2-3	-	CASSLGVSSVRDTQYF	TGTGCCAGCAGCTTAGGAGTTAGCAGCGTCCGGGATACGCAGTATTTT
-	TRBV5-1	TRBJ2-3	-	CASSEGLGGDTQYF	TGCGCCAGCAGCGAGGGTCTTGGAGGAGATACGCAGTATTTT
-	TRBV20-1	TRBJ2-5	-	CSASRTGTDIQYF	TGCAGTGCTAGCAGGACCGGGACTGATATCCAGTACTTC
-	TRBV20-1	TRBJ2-1	TRBD2	CSATGLAGGWVYNEQFF	TGCAGTGCAACGGGACTAGCGGGGGGTTGGGTCTACAATGAGCAGTTCTTC
-	TRBV20-1	TRBJ2-3	TRBD2	CSATVRALAETDTQYF	TGCAGTGCCACCGTCCGGGCGCTAGCGGAGACAGATACGCAGTATTTT
-	TRBV20-1	TRBJ2-2	-	CSAQPNTGELFF	TGCAGTGCACAGCCGAACACCGGGGAGCTGTTTTTT
-	TRBV6-6	TRBJ2-5	TRBD2	CASSSLLAGGLIETQYF	TGTGCCAGCAGTTCCTTACTAGCGGGAGGGCTCATAGAGACCCAGTACTTC
-	TRBV2	TRBJ2-7	TRBD1	CASTTGGGEQYF	TGTGCCAGCACAACAGGGGGAGGCGAGCAGTACTTC
-	TRBV28	TRBJ2-3	-	CASSSGLGSDTQYF	TGTGCCAGCAGTTCCGGACTCGGGAGCGATACGCAGTATTTT
few	TRBV7-9	TRBJ2-3	-	CASSLSFGGRTDTQYF	TGTGCCAGCAGCCTCAGTTTCGGCGGCCGCACAGATACGCAGTATTTT
few	TRBV27	TRBJ2-5	TRBD2	CASSPPRTSGYQETQYF	TGTGCCAGCAGTCCCCCAAGGACTAGCGGGTACCAAGAGACCCAGTACTTC
-	TRBV20-1	TRBJ2-1	TRBD1	CSARGQGAVNEQFF	TGCAGTGCTAGGGGACAGGGGGCCGTTAATGAGCAGTTCTTC
-	TRBV20-1	TRBJ2-6	-	CGAPRTGANVLTF	TGCGGTGCGCCTCGAACTGGGGCCAACGTCCTGACTTTC
-	TRBV30	TRBJ2-1	-	CAWSYQGNEQFF	TGTGCCTGGAGTTACCAGGGGAATGAGCAGTTCTTC
few	TRBV20-1	TRBJ2-7	-	CSATALEGYEQYF	TGCAGTGCTACCGCCTTAGAGGGCTACGAGCAGTACTTC